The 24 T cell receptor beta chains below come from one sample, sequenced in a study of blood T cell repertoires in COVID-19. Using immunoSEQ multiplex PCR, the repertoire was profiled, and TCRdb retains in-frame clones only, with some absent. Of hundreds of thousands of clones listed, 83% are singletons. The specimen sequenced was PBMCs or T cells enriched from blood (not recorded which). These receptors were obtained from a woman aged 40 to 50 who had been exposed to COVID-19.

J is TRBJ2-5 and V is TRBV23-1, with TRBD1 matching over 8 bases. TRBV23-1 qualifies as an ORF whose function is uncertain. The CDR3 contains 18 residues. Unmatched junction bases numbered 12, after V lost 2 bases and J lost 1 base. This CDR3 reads CASSQKTYNRGFQETQYF. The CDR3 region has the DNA TGCGCCAGCAGTCAAAAGACTTACAACAGGGGGTTCCAAGAGACCCAGTACTTC.

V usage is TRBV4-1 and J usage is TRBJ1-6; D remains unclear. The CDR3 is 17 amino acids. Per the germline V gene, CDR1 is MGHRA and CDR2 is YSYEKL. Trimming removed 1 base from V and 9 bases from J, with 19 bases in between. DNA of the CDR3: TGCGCCAGCAGCCAAGTTCTTCGCGGGGTGAGTAGTTCACCCCTCCACTTT. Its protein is CASSQVLRGVSSSPLHF.

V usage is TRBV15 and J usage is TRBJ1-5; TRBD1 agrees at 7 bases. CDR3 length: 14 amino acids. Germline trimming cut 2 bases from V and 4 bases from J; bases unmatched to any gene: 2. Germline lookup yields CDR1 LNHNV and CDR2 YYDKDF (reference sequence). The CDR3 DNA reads TGTGCCACCAGCAGACAGACAGGGAATCAGCCCCAGCATTTT. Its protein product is CATSRQTGNQPQHF.

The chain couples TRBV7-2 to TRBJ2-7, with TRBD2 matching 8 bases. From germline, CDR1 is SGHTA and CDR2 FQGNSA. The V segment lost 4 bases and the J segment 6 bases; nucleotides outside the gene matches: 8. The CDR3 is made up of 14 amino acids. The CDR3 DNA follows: TGTGCCAGCAGCTCACGTCGGGAGGGCCTCGAGCAGTACTTC. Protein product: CASSSRREGLEQYF.

CDR3 loop: CASSLVGDSQTYGYTF. The CDR3 DNA follows: TGTGCCAGCAGCTTAGTCGGGGACAGCCAAACCTATGGCTACACCTTC. The chain joins TRBV7-2 to TRBJ1-2, with TRBD1 matching 7 bases. Germline trimming cut 1 base from V and 4 bases from J; bases unmatched to any gene: 9. From germline, CDR1 is SGHTA and CDR2 FQGNSA. The CDR3 runs to 16 residues.

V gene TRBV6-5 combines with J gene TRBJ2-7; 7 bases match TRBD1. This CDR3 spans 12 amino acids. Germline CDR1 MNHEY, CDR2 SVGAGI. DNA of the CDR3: TGTTCCACGCGACAGGGAACCTACGAGCAGTACTTC. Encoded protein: CSTRQGTYEQYF.

The CDR3 sequence: CASSVSSSGPWTGSSYEQYF. The DNA for the CDR3 is TGTGCCAGCAGTGTTAGTTCGTCAGGGCCGTGGACAGGGAGCTCCTACGAGCAGTACTTC. This chain connects TRBV6-1 to TRBJ2-7; 8 bases agree with TRBD1. J gave up 0 bases and V 4 bases, and 20 bases lay outside the gene matches. This CDR3 spans 20 amino acids. Germline V gives CDR1 MNHNS, CDR2 SASEGT.

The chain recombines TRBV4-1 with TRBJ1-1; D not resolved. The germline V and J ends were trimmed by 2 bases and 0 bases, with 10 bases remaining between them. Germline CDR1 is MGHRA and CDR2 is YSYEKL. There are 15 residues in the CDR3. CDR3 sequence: CASSQLYSMNTEAFF. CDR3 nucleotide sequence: TGCGCCAGCAGCCAATTGTACAGCATGAACACTGAAGCTTTCTTT.

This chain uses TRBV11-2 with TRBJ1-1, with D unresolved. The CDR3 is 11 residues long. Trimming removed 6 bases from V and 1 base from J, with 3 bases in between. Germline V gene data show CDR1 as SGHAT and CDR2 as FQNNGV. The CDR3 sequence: CASRQNTEAFF. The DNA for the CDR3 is TGTGCCAGCAGACAGAACACTGAAGCTTTCTTT.

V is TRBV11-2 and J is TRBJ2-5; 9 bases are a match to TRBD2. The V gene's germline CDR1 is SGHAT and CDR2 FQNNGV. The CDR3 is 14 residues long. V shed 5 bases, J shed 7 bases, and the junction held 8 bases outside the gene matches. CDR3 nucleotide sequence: TGTGCCAGCAGCCATGGGGGACTAGCTGCGACCCAGTACTTC. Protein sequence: CASSHGGLAATQYF.

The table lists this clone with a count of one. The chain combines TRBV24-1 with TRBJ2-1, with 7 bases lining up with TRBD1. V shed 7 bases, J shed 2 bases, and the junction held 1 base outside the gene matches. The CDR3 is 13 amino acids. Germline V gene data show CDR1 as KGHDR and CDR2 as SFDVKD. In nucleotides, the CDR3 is TGTGCCACCAGCGGGACAGCCTACAATGAGCAGTTCTTC. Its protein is CATSGTAYNEQFF.

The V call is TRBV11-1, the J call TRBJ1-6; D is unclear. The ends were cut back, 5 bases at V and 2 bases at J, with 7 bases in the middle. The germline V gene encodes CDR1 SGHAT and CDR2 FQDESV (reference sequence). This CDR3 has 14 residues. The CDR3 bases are TGTGCCAGCAGCGTCCGGGCCTATAATTCACCCCTCCACTTT. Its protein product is CASSVRAYNSPLHF.

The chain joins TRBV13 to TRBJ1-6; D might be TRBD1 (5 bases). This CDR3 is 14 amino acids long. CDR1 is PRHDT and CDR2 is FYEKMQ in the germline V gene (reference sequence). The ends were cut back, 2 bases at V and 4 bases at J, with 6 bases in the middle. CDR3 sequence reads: CASSLRQYNSPLHF. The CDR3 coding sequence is TGTGCCAGCAGCTTACGACAGTATAATTCACCCCTCCACTTT.

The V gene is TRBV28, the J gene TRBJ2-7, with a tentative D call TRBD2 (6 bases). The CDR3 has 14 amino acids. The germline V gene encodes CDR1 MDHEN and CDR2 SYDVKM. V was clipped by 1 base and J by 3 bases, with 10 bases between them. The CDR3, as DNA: TGTGCCAGCAGTTTATCTGGGGGAGGCTACGAGCAGTACTTC. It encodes CASSLSGGGYEQYF.

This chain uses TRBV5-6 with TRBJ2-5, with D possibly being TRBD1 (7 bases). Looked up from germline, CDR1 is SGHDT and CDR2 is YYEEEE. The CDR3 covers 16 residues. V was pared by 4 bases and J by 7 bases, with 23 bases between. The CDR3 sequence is CASSKANRGPGVTQYF. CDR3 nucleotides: TGTGCCAGCAGCAAAGCGAACAGGGGTCCGGGGGTGACCCAGTACTTC.

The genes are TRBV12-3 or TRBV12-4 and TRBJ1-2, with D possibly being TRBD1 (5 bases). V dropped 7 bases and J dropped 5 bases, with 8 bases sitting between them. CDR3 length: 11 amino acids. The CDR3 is CASTQGYGYTF. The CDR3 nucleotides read TGTGCCAGCACTCAGGGATATGGCTACACCTTC.

CDR3: CASSEGQAYGYTF. DNA of the CDR3: TGCGCCAGCAGTGAGGGGCAGGCTTATGGCTACACCTTC. The rearrangement joins TRBV10-2 to TRBJ1-2; the D is unclear. The germline V and J ends were trimmed by 2 bases and 5 bases, with 9 bases remaining between them. The CDR3 covers 13 residues. Germline-derived CDR1 and CDR2 are WSHSY and SAAADI.

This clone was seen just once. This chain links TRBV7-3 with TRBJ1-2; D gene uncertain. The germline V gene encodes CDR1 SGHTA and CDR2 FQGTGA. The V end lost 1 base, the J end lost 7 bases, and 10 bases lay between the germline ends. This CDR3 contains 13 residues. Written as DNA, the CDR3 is TGTGCCAGCAGCTTAAGTTCGCAGTCTGGCTACACCTTC. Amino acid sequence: CASSLSSQSGYTF.

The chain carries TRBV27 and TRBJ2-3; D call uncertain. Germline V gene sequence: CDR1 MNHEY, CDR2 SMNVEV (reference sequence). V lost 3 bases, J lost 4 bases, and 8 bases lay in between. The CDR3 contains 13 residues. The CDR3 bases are TGTGCCAGCAGTTTGGGCACGGCAGATACGCAGTATTTT. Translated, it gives CASSLGTADTQYF.

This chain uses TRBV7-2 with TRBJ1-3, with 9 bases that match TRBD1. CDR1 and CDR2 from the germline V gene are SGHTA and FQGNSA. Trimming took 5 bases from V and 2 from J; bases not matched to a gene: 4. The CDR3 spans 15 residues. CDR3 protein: CASSGRQGAGNTIYF. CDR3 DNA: TGTGCCAGCAGCGGTCGACAGGGGGCTGGAAACACCATATATTTT.

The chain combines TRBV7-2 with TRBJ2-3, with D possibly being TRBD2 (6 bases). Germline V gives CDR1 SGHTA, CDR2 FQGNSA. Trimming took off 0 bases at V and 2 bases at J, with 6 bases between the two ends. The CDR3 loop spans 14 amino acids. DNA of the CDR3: TGTGCCAGCAGCTTAGCGGGACTCACAGATACGCAGTATTTT. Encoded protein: CASSLAGLTDTQYF.

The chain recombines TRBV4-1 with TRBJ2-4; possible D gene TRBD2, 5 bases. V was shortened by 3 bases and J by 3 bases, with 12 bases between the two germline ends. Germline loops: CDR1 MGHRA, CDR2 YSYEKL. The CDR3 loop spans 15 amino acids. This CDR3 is CASSQDPAVKNIQYF. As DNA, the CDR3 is TGCGCCAGCAGCCAGGATCCAGCGGTCAAAAACATTCAGTACTTC.

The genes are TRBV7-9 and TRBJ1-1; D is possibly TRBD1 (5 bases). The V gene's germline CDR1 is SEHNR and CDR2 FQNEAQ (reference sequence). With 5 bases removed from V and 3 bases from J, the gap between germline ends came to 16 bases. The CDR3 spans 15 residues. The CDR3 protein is CASSERRVPDTEAFF. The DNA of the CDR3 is TGTGCCAGCAGCGAACGCAGGGTCCCGGACACTGAAGCTTTCTTT.

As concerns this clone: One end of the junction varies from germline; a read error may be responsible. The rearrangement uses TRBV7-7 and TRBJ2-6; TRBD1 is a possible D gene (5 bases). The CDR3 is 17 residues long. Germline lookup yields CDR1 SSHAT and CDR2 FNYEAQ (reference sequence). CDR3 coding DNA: TGTGCTAGCAGCCCGACAGTGCCCTTCTCTGGGGCCAACGTCCTGACTTTC. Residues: CASSPTVPFSGANVLTF.